This T cell receptor beta chain emerged from a study of cytomegalovirus exposure and HLA in healthy donors (TCRdb year 2017). Context from the whole study: In an earlier analysis of about 560 of the donors, 250 to 350 Gb of sequence data and approximately 120 million unique TCR beta sequences from roughly 180 million T cells were reported. An early release that covered some 630 HLA-typed donors contained approximately 290 gigabases of sequencing data and tens of millions of unique TCR sequences. Of the 300 to 500 genotyped donors, 80% to 90% were placed in the genetic ancestry cluster associated with self-reported Caucasian donors. The study aimed to test whether cataloging public T cell receptors could reveal signatures of past pathogen exposure. The T cell repertoires of roughly 660 subjects were profiled by immunosequencing and related to cytomegalovirus serostatus. A separate validation cohort of more than 100 different subjects was used in addition to the 666-subject first cohort. The study combined high-throughput TCR immunosequencing, statistical association of individual TCRs with disease status, and machine learning to predict cytomegalovirus infection status. A later analysis re-examined previously published TCR beta repertoires from about 670 donors and added high-resolution HLA genotyping to investigate patterns of TCR occurrence. Rather than using new phenotypic data, the later analysis identified candidate immune exposures from TCR beta sequences and from how often those sequences occurred across donors. In an earlier analysis of roughly 580 of the donors, high-throughput TCR beta sequencing was used to judge whether each TCR beta V gene segment behaved as functional or pseudogenic. Donor age, sex, ethnicity and CMV serostatus were collected together with the repertoire data. A later genetic analysis took genome-wide SNP genotypes for about three fifths of the 666 donors and used that subset as a discovery cohort. Every repertoire in the discovery cohort had been generated on one and the same sequencing platform. HLA typing covered class I and class II loci at four-digit resolution. Typing coverage differed by locus: A, B, C, DRB1 and DQB1 were typed in about 620-630 donors, DQA1 in approximately 520, DPA1 in 600 to 610, and DPB1 in 400 to 480. About five DR-DQ haplotypes were treated as single units for association and clustering because of strong linkage in the cohort. Among around 400 genotyped donors of the cohort, an average of approximately 220,000 unique TCR beta nucleotide sequences was sequenced per donor, of which roughly 17% were non-productive.

Points on this clone: It lacks a known antigen.

Findings and caveats that apply to the study as a whole: A later analysis found that TCR association rates varied across HLA loci, with DRB1 alleles showing the most associated TCRs and HLA-C alleles the fewest. CMV serostatus was the only immune exposure information available for the cohort. The study gave a list of about 160 TCR beta chains associated with cytomegalovirus. Roughly uniform sequencing depth across donors was assumed in presence/absence analyses, although this assumption may not hold. A later genetic analysis reported fewer N-insertions in productive TCRs among donors in an Asian-associated ancestry cluster than the 666-donor mean. At a false discovery rate of 0.05, a later analysis linked fewer than 20,000 TCR beta sequences to specific HLA alleles. Roughly 17 rarely observed V segments, including chromosome 9 orphons, were excluded from the earlier analysis of approximately 500 of the donors because counts were too low. Correlated functional status among segregating V segments might reflect linkage disequilibrium, but an unknown experimental factor could not be ruled out. The sequencing pipeline was judged likely to have produced a cluster of highly shared sequence variants as a technical artifact. Because the 87-base-pair reads could not distinguish some IMGT-functional V segments, including TRBV6-2 and TRBV6-3, those segments were excluded. In both the original and validation cohorts, the classifier was reported to diagnose cytomegalovirus status with high specificity and sensitivity. HLA typing was unavailable for some donors at each locus, so association tests used only the typed subset. The authors suggested that the approach could potentially be generalized to other disease states and immunological phenotypes. In a later analysis, HLA-associated TCR beta chains were found to be more clonally expanded and to have lower generation probabilities than equally common non-associated chains. Most TCR sequences were seen in very few donors, while some public TCRs were found in many individuals. Most CMV-associated TCR beta chains appeared to be HLA-restricted in a later analysis, and the HLA associations seemed to be driven largely by CMV exposure. The cohort was sequenced for TCR beta chains only, and without alpha or paired-chain data the features that could be detected were limited. Three of the identified cytomegalovirus-associated TCR beta chains were confirmed in vitro to be specific for cytomegalovirus antigens. An earlier analysis of 587 of the donors showed that most TCR beta V segments appeared in productive rearrangements either about 87% or about 30% of the time, which broadly matched IMGT annotations. V-gene and J-gene trimming of TCR beta chains was associated with a missense DCLRE1C variant in a later genetic analysis, and the association was replicated in an independent cohort. In a later analysis, several top co-occurrence clusters were reported to appear linked to parvovirus B19, influenza, CMV and Epstein-Barr virus. A further reported finding was that TCR beta sequences accurately predicted the HLA-A and HLA-B alleles for most subjects in the first cohort. When HLA alleles, especially DR and DQ, strongly co-occurred, TCR associations were difficult to assign to individual alleles.

Libraries were prepared through the immunoSEQ multiplex PCR assay. A mixture of 60 forward primers for TCR Vbeta segments and 13 reverse primers for TCR Jbeta segments was used in the multiplex PCR. Amplification of the CDR3 region of rearranged TCR beta genes was performed with a multiplex PCR assay on genomic DNA. The amplified TCR beta libraries were sequenced on the Illumina HiSeq System as 87-base-pair reads. As for how the authors treated the data: A later analysis counted 65 million to 90 million unique TCR beta chains across the 690 or so repertoires, and 10 million to 11 million of these chains were shared by at least two donors. Raw reads were error-corrected and collapsed into unique sequences with a nearest-neighbor algorithm that merged closely related sequences to remove PCR and sequencing errors. Alignment of CDR3 sequences to IMGT reference sequences was used to assign V, D and J gene segments. For a sequence to be retained, a match of at least six nucleotides was required to both a V gene segment and a J gene segment. A rearrangement was called productive if the CDR3 had no stop codons and remained in frame with V and J, and every other rearrangement was called non-productive. Following IMGT convention, CDR3 was defined as the stretch from the second conserved V-encoded cysteine to the conserved J-encoded phenylalanine. Sequences without an unambiguous match to a single V gene segment were excluded from the earlier analysis of approximately 600 of the donors. In an earlier analysis of 450 to 700 of the donors, V segments were called functional above 56.7% productive rearrangements and were called segregating when the between-donor standard deviation exceeded 5%. To diagnose cytomegalovirus status from the catalog of TCR beta chain sequences, a statistical classification framework was built. In a later analysis, V and J genes were assigned by comparing TCR nucleotide sequences against IMGT/GENE-DB human TR gene sequences. Using the TCRdist pipeline, a later analysis assigned CDR3 sequences along with most-parsimonious VDJ recombination scenarios. In a later analysis, every TCR beta chain was defined by the combination of its CDR3 amino acid sequence and its V-gene family, and reads without a unique V-gene family were dropped. To address suspected cross-contamination and a sequencing artifact, a later analysis removed 592 highly shared, low-generation-probability nucleotide sequences. In a later analysis, a clonal expansion index for each public chain was calculated from normalized within-repertoire ranks of inferred template counts. A later analysis computed generation probabilities with a VDJ recombination model fitted to out-of-frame rearrangements, and checked the results against IGoR. Hypergeometric tests were used in a later analysis to score TCR-TCR, TCR-HLA and TCR-CMV co-occurrence, with a repertoire-size bias correction applied to the TCR pairs. In a later analysis, false discovery rates were estimated by permuting HLA or CMV assignments 20 times. In a later analysis, co-occurring TCRs were grouped using DBSCAN, with TCRdist sequence similarity added in when clustering inside HLA-allele-positive subsets. Co-occurrence clustering excluded repertoires with fewer than 30,000 or more than 120,000 public chains, plus five with anomalous nucleotide sharing. TCRdb obtained this table from immuneACCESS and retained in-frame rearrangements with V and J assigned. These tables miss some clones; where compared with another copy, unresolved V genes account for less than half of the shortfall, and the remainder is unexplained. Clone size and V and J calls were adopted from that table, with D and trimming inferred from the DNA. This sample's table has entries for 200,000 to 250,000 clones. Of the sample, roughly 1.2% falls within the top ten clones.

The cysteine opens and the phenylalanine closes a CDR3 of 14 amino acids. Just CDR3 DNA is preserved here, 42 bases in frame from base 1. Trimming at the junction amounts to 9 bases on V and 0 bases on J, and the germline ends lie 12 bases apart. CDR1 and CDR2 (MGHDK, SYGVNS) derive from the germline V gene. The cohort was made up of roughly 670 healthy bone marrow donors. At the time of sampling, every cohort member was nominally healthy, though immune exposures that went unrecorded were likely present. The donor was CMV seropositive and was included in the group of 250 to 300 seropositive cohort members. A peripheral blood sample was collected from each donor, and TCR beta sequencing was performed on peripheral blood mononuclear cells. The Qiagen DNeasy Blood Extraction Kit was used to extract genomic DNA from the blood cell samples.

The sample consisted of PBMCs. The receptor comes from a girl aged 2 to 9 in good health and CMV-seropositive. The chain links TRBV25-1 with TRBJ1-3; a confident D gene designation cannot be given. The CDR3 protein: CASRYGLSGNTIYF. The DNA is TGTGCCAGTCGATACGGACTCTCTGGAAACACCATATATTTT.